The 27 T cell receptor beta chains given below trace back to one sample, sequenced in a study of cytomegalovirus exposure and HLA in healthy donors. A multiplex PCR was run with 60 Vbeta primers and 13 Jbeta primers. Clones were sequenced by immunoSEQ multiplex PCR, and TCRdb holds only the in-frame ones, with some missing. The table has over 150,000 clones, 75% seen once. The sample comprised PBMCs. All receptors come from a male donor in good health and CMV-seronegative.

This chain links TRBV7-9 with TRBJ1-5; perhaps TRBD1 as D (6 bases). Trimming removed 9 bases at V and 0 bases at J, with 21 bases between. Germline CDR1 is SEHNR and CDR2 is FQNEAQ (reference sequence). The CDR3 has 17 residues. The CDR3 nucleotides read TGTGCCAGGCCCGGACTGGGGGGGCCATATAGCAATCAGCCCCAGCATTTT. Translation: CARPGLGGPYSNQPQHF.

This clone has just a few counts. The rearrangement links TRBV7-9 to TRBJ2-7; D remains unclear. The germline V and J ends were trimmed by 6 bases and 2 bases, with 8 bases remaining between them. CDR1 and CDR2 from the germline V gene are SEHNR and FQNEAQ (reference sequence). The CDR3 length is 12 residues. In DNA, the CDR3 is TGTGCCAGCAGTTCGGTTGCCTACGAGCAGTACTTC. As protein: CASSSVAYEQYF. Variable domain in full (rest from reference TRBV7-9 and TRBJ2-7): DTGVSQNPRHKITKRGQNVTFRCDPISEHNRLYWYRQTLGQGPEFLTYFQNEAQLEKSRLLSDRFSAERPKGSFSTLEIQRTEQGDSAMYLCASSSVAYEQYFGPGTRLTVT.

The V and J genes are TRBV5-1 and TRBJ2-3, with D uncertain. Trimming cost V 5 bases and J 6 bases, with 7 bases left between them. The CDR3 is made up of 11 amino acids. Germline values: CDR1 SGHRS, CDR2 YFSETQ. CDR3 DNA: TGCGCCAGCAGGTTCCGGGATACGCAGTATTTT. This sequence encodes CASRFRDTQYF.

CDR3 residues: CASGRGTSDHNEQFF. In nucleotides, the CDR3 is TGTGCCAGCGGAAGGGGGACTAGCGACCACAATGAGCAGTTCTTC. V is TRBV6-6 and J is TRBJ2-1; 10 nucleotides align to TRBD2. The J segment lost 5 bases and the V segment lost 8 bases, leaving 9 bases of the junction unmatched. Germline CDR1 reads MNHNY; CDR2 reads SVGAGI (reference sequence). CDR3 size: 15 residues.

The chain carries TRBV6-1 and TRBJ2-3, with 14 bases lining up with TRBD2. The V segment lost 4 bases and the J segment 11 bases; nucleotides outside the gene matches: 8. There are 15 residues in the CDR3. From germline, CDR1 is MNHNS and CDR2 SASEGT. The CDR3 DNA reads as TGTGCCAGCAGTGTCACCGGGACTAGCGGGGGTAGGCAGTATTTT. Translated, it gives CASSVTGTSGGRQYF.

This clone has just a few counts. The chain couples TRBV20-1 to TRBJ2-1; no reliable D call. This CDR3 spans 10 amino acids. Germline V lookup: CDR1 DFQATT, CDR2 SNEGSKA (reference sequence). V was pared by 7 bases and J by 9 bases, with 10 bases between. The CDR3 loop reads CSVGSGEQFF. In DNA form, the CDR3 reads TGCAGTGTAGGATCGGGTGAGCAGTTCTTC.

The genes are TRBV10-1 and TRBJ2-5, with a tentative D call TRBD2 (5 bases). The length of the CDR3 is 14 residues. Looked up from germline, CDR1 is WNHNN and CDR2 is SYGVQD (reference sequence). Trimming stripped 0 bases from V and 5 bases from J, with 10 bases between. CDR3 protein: CASSESEGVETQYF. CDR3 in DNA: TGCGCCAGCAGTGAGTCAGAGGGCGTGGAGACCCAGTACTTC.

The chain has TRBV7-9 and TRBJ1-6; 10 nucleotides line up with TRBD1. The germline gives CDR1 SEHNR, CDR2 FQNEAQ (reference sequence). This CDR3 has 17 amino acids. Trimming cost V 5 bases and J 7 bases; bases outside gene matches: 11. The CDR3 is CASSRTHDRGRNSPLHF. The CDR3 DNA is TGTGCCAGCAGCCGAACCCATGACAGGGGGCGGAATTCACCCCTCCACTTT.

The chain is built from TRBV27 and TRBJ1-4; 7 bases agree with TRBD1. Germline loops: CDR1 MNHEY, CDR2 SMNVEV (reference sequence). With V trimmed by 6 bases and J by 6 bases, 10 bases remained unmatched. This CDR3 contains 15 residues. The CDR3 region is CASRSKDRIDEKLFF. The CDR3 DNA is TGTGCCAGCAGGTCCAAGGACAGGATCGATGAAAAACTGTTTTTT.

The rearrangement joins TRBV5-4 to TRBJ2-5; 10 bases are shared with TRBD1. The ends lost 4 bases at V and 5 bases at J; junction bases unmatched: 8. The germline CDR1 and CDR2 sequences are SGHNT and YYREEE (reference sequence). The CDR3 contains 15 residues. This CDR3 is CASSPGQGIVETQYF. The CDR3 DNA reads TGTGCCAGCAGCCCGGGACAGGGGATTGTCGAGACCCAGTACTTC.

The CDR3 coding sequence is TGTGCCAGCAGCTCGGCAGGGTCAGTCAGGAACGATGAGCAGTTCTTC. This translates into CASSSAGSVRNDEQFF. This chain links TRBV5-7 with TRBJ2-1; TRBD1 might be the D (5 bases). TRBV5-7 is an ORF, and what it does is uncertain. Trimming cost V 3 bases and J 8 bases, with 21 bases left between them. CDR3 length equals 16 residues.

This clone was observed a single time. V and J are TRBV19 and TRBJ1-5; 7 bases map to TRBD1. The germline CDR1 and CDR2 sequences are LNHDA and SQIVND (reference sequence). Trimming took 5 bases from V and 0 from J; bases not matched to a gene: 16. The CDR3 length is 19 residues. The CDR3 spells CASSASGTVSSYSNQPQHF. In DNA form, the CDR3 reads TGTGCCAGTAGTGCCTCGGGGACAGTCTCCTCCTATAGCAATCAGCCCCAGCATTTT.

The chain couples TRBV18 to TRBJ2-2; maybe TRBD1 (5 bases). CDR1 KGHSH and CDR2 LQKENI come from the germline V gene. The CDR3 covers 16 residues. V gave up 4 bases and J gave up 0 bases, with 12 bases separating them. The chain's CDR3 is CASSRSGIPNTGELFF. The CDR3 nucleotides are TGTGCCAGCTCACGATCAGGGATCCCGAACACCGGGGAGCTGTTTTTT.

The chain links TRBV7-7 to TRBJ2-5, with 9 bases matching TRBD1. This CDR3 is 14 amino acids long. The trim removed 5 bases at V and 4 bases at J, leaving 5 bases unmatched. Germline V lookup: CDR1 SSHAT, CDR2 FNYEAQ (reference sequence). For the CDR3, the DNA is TGTGCCAGCAGCGCCGGGACAGGGTTAGAGACCCAGTACTTC. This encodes CASSAGTGLETQYF.

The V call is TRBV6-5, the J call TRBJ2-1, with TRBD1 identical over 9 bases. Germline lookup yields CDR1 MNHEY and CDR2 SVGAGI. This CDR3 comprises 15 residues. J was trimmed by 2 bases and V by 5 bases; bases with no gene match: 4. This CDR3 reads CASSQDRGPYNEQFF. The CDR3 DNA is TGTGCCAGCAGTCAGGACAGGGGCCCCTACAATGAGCAGTTCTTC.

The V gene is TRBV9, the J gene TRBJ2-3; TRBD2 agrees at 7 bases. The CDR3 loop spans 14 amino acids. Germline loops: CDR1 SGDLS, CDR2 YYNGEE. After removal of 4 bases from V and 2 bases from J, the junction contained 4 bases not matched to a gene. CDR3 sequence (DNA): TGTGCCAGCAGCTATAGACTAGCCACAGATACGCAGTATTTT. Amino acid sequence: CASSYRLATDTQYF.

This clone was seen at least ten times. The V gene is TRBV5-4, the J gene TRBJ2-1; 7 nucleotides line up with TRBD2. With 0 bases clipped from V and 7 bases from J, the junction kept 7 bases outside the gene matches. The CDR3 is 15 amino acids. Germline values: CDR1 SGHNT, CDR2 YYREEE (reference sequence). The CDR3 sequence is CASSLELAMGNEQFF. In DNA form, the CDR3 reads TGTGCCAGCAGCTTGGAACTAGCGATGGGGAATGAGCAGTTCTTC. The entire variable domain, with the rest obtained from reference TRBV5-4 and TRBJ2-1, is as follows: ETGVTQSPTHLIKTRGQQVTLRCSSQSGHNTVSWYQQALGQGPQFIFQYYREEENGRGNFPPRFSGLQFPNYSSELNVNALELDDSALYLCASSLELAMGNEQFFGPGTRLTVL.

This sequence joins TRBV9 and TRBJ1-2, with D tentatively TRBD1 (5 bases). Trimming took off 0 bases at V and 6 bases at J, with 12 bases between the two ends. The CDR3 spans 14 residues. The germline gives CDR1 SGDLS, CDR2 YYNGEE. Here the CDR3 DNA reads TGTGCCAGCAGCGTAGATCTCAGGGCCCATGGCTACACCTTC. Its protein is CASSVDLRAHGYTF.

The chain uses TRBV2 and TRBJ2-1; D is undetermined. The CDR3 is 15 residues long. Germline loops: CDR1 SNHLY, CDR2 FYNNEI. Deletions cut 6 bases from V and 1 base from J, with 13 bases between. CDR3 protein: CASRLPYPSYNEQFF. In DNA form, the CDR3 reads TGTGCCAGCAGGCTTCCCTATCCGTCCTACAATGAGCAGTTCTTC. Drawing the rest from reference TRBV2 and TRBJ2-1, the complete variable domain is EPEVTQTPSHQVTQMGQEVILRCVPISNHLYFYWYRQILGQKVEFLVSFYNNEISEKSEIFDDQFSVERPDGSNFTLKIRSTKLEDSAMYFCASRLPYPSYNEQFFGPGTRLTVL.

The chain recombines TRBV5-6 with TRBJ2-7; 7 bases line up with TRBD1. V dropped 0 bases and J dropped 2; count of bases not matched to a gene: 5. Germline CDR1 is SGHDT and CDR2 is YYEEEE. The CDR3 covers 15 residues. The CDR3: CASSLVGGTPYEQYF. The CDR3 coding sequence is TGTGCCAGCAGCTTGGTAGGGGGCACCCCCTACGAGCAGTACTTC.

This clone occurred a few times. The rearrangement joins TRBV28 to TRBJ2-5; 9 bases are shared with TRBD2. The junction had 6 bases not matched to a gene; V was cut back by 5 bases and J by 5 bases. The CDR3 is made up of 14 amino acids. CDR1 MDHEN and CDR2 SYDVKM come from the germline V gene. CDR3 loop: CASSPGLAGETQYF. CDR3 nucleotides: TGTGCCAGCAGTCCGGGACTAGCTGGCGAGACCCAGTACTTC.

CDR3 residues: CAISAWGQAYNEQFF. As DNA, the CDR3 is TGTGCCATCAGTGCCTGGGGACAGGCATACAATGAGCAGTTCTTC. The chain has TRBV10-3 and TRBJ2-1, with TRBD1 matching over 8 bases. Trimming cost V 4 bases and J 4 bases; bases outside gene matches: 6. This CDR3 has 15 amino acids. Germline CDR1 and CDR2: ENHRY and SYGVKD.

CDR3 amino acids: CASSQDRRGGGVTGELFF. The CDR3 nucleotides are TGCGCCAGCAGCCAAGATCGGAGGGGAGGGGGAGTCACCGGGGAGCTGTTTTTT. The V gene is TRBV4-3, the J gene TRBJ2-2; maybe TRBD2 (7 bases). The CDR3 length is 18 residues. The V gene lost 0 bases and the J gene lost 4 bases, with 18 bases spanning the gap. Germline CDR1 reads LGHNA; CDR2 reads YSLEER.

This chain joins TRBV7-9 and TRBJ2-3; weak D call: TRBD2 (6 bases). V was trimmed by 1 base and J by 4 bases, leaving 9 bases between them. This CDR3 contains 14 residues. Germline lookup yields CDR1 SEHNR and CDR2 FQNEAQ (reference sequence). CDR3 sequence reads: CASSLGSGADTQYF. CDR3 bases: TGTGCCAGCAGCTTAGGCTCGGGGGCAGATACGCAGTATTTT.

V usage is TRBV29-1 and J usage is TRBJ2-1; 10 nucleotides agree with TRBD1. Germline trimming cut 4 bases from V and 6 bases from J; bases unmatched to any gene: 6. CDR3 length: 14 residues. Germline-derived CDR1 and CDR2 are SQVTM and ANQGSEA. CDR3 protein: CSVGGTGASNEQFF. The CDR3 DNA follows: TGCAGCGTTGGAGGGACAGGGGCCTCCAATGAGCAGTTCTTC.

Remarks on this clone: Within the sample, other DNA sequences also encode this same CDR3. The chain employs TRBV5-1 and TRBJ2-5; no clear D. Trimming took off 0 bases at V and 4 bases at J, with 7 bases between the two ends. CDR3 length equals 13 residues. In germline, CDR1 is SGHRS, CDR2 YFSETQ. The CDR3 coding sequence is TGCGCCAGCAGCTTGGAACAGATAGAGACCCAGTACTTC. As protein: CASSLEQIETQYF.

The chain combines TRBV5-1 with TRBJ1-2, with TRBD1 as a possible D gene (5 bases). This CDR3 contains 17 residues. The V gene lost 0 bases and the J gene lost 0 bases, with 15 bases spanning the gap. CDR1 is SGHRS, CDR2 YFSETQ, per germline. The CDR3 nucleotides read TGCGCCAGCAGCTTGGATGGAGGGGTCTTCGCTAACTATGGCTACACCTTC. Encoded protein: CASSLDGGVFANYGYTF.